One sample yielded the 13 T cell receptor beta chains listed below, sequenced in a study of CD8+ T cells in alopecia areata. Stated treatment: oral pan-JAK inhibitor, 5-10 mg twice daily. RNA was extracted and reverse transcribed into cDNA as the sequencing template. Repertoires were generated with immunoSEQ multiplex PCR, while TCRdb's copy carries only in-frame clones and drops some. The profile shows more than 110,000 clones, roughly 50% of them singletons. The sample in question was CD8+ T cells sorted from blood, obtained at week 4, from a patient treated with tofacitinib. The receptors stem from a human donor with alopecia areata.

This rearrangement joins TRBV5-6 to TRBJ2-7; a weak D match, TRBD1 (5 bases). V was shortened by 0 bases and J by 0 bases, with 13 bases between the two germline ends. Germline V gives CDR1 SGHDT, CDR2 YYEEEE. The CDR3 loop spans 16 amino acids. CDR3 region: CASSLVRQLGSYEQYF. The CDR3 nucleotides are TGTGCCAGCAGCTTGGTCCGACAGCTGGGCTCCTACGAGCAGTACTTC.

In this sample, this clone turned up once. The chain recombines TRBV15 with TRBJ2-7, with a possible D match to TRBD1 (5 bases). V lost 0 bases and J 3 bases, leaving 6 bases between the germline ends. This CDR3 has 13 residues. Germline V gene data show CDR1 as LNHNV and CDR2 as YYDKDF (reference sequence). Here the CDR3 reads CATSREDSYEQYF. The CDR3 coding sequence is TGTGCCACCAGCAGAGAAGACAGCTACGAGCAGTACTTC.

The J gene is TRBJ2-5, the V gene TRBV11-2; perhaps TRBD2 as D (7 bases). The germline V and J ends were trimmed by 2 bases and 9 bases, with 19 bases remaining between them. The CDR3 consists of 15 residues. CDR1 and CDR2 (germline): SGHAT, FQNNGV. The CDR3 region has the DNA TGTGCCAGCAGCTTACCGCGGGGGCGCGAAGGGGCCCAGTACTTC. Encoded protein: CASSLPRGREGAQYF.

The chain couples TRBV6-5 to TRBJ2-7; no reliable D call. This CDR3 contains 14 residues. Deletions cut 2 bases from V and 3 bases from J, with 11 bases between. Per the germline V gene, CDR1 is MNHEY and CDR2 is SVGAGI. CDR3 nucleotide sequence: TGTGCCAGCAGTTACGGTTCACAGAGCTACGAGCAGTACTTC. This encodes CASSYGSQSYEQYF.

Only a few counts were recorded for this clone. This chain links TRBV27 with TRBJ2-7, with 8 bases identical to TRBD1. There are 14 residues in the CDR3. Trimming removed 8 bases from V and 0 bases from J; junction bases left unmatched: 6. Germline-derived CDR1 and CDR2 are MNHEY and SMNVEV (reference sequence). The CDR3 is CASGNRGSSYEQYF. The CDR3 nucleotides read TGTGCCAGCGGGAACAGGGGGAGCTCCTACGAGCAGTACTTC.

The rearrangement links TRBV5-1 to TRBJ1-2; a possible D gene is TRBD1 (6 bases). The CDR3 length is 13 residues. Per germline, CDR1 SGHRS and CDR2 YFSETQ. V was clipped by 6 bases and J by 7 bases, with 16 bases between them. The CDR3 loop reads CASKGDRPFGYTF. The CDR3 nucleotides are TGCGCCAGCAAGGGGGACCGGCCCTTTGGCTACACCTTC.

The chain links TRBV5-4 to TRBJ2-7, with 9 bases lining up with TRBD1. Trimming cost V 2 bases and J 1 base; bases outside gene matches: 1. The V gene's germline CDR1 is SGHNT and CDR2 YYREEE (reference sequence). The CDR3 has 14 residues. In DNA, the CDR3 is TGTGCCAGCAGCTTCGGGACAGGGTCCTACGAGCAGTACTTC. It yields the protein CASSFGTGSYEQYF. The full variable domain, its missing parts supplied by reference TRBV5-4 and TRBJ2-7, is ETGVTQSPTHLIKTRGQQVTLRCSSQSGHNTVSWYQQALGQGPQFIFQYYREEENGRGNFPPRFSGLQFPNYSSELNVNALELDDSALYLCASSFGTGSYEQYFGPGTRLTVT.

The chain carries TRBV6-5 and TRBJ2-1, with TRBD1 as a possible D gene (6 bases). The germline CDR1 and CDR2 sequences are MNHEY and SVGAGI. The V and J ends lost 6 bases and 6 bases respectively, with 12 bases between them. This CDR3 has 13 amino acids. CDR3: CASRKGRGNEQFF. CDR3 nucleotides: TGTGCCAGCAGGAAAGGCAGGGGCAATGAGCAGTTCTTC.

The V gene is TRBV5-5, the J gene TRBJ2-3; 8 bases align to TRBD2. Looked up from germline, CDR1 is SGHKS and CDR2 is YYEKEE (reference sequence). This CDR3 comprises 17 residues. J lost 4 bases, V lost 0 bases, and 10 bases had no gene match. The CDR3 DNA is TGTGCCAGCAGCTTGGTGTCGGGACTAGGAGGTGCAGATACGCAGTATTTT. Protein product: CASSLVSGLGGADTQYF.

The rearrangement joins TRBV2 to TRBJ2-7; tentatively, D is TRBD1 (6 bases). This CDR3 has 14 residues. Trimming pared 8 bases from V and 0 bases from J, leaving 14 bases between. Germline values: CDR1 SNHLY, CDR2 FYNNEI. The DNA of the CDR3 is TGTGCCAGCGCAGGGACATCTACCTCCTACGAGCAGTACTTC. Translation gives CASAGTSTSYEQYF.

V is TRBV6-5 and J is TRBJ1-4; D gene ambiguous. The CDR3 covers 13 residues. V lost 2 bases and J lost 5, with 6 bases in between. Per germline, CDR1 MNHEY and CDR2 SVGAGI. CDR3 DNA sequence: TGTGCCAGCAGTTACGGCTTCAATGAAAAACTGTTTTTT. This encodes CASSYGFNEKLFF.

Written as DNA, the CDR3 is TGTGCCAGCAGTGTAACAGAAGGTCGAACTGAAGCTTTCTTT. Amino acids: CASSVTEGRTEAFF. The rearrangement links TRBV25-1 to TRBJ1-1; D ambiguous. The V end was cut by 4 bases, the J end by 5 bases, with 14 bases between. The length of the CDR3 is 14 residues. Germline CDR1 MGHDK, CDR2 SYGVNS.

CDR3 protein: CASSLDPGEGANVLTF. The CDR3 nucleotides are TGTGCCAGCAGCTTAGATCCAGGGGAAGGGGCCAACGTCCTGACTTTC. The chain has TRBV11-2 and TRBJ2-6; possible D gene TRBD1, 6 bases. The CDR3 is made up of 16 amino acids. Between the trimmed V and J ends, which lost 0 bases and 4 bases, there was a span of 10 bases. CDR1 and CDR2 from the germline V gene are SGHAT and FQNNGV.